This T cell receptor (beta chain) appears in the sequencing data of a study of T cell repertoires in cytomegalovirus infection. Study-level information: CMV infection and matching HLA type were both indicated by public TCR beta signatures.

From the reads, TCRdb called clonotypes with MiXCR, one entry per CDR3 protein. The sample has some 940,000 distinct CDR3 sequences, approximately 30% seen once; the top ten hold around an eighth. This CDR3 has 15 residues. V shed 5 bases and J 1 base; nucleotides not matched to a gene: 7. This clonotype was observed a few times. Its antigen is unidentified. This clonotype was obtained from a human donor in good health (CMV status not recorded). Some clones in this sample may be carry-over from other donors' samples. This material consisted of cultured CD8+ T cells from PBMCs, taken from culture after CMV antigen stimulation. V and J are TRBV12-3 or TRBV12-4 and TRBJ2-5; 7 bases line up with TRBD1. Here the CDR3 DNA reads TGTGCCAGCAGTCAAGGGACAGTTAGCCAAGAGACCCAGTACTTC. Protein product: CASSQGTVSQETQYF.